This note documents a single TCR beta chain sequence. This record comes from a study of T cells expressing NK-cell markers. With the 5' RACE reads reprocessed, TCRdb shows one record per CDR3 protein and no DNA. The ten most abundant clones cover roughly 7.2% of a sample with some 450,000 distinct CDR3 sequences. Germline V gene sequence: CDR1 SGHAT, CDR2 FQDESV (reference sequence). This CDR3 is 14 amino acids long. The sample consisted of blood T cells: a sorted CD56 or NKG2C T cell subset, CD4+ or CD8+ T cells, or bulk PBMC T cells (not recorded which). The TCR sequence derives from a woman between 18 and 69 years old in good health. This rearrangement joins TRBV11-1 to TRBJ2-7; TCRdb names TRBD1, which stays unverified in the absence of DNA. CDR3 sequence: CASSLSGPSREQYF.